A single sample gave rise to the 20 T cell receptor beta chains below, sequenced in a study of T cell changes during pregnancy in multiple sclerosis. Assay used: immunoSEQ multiplex PCR; TCRdb lists only in-frame clones, some missing. Among tens of thousands of clones, around 93% were seen once, and the ten largest hold 0.9% to 0.95%. The source material was peripheral blood, sampled before pregnancy. All receptors derive from a female donor with multiple sclerosis, enrolled in a pregnancy study.

The rearrangement uses TRBV6-6 and TRBJ1-3; maybe TRBD1 (5 bases). This CDR3 is built from 14 residues. In germline, CDR1 is MNHNY, CDR2 SVGAGI (reference sequence). The V end was cut by 7 bases, the J end by 0 bases, with 10 bases between. CDR3 loop: CASTKTDSGNTIYF. The CDR3 nucleotides are TGTGCCAGCACTAAGACAGACTCTGGAAACACCATATATTTT.

This clone has more than one count but fewer than ten. The chain combines TRBV6-1 with TRBJ1-5; a possible D gene is TRBD1 (6 bases). Trimming cost V 2 bases and J 7 bases, with 18 bases left between them. The CDR3 runs to 16 residues. Germline lookup yields CDR1 MNHNS and CDR2 SASEGT. The CDR3 here is CASSERGDNDGQPQHF. CDR3 sequence (DNA): TGTGCCAGCAGTGAACGTGGGGACAACGACGGGCAGCCCCAGCATTTT.

J is TRBJ2-5 and V is TRBV28; D may be TRBD2 (6 bases). The CDR3 runs 12 residues. V lost 7 bases and J lost 3, with 9 bases in between. The germline V gene encodes CDR1 MDHEN and CDR2 SYDVKM. The CDR3 sequence: CASTGGKETQYF. The CDR3, as DNA: TGTGCCAGCACGGGCGGGAAAGAGACCCAGTACTTC.

The chain couples TRBV7-2 to TRBJ2-1; TRBD1 agrees at 10 bases. This CDR3 has 17 residues. CDR1 and CDR2 (germline): SGHTA, FQGNSA. With 5 bases clipped from V and 2 bases from J, the junction kept 9 bases outside the gene matches. The CDR3 loop reads CASSPRDRGFAYNEQFF. CDR3 nucleotide sequence: TGTGCCAGCAGCCCTAGGGACAGGGGATTTGCCTACAATGAGCAGTTCTTC.

The chain joins TRBV18 to TRBJ1-5; maybe TRBD1 (6 bases). The CDR3 length is 15 residues. Trimming took off 4 bases at V and 4 bases at J, with 14 bases between the two ends. From germline, CDR1 is KGHSH and CDR2 LQKENI. As DNA, the CDR3 is TGTGCCAGCTCACTCGGGACATCGGTGAATCAGCCCCAGCATTTT. Translation: CASSLGTSVNQPQHF.

This chain joins TRBV23-1 and TRBJ1-2; D remains ambiguous. Being an ORF, TRBV23-1 has a function that is uncertain. The V end was cut by 2 bases, the J end by 0 bases, with 13 bases between. The CDR3 has 16 residues. This chain's CDR3 is CASSQRRASPNYGYTF. CDR3 nucleotides: TGCGCCAGCAGTCAAAGGAGGGCAAGTCCTAACTATGGCTACACCTTC.

V is TRBV19 and J is TRBJ2-1, with D unclear. CDR1 and CDR2 (germline): LNHDA, SQIVND (reference sequence). The CDR3 consists of 12 residues. V lost 4 bases and J 7 bases, leaving 8 bases between the germline ends. The CDR3 loop reads CASSRSHNEQFF. CDR3 in DNA: TGTGCCAGTAGTAGGAGTCATAATGAGCAGTTCTTC.

This clone was found once. This chain joins TRBV5-1 and TRBJ2-7, with TRBD1 matching 7 bases. J was trimmed by 5 bases and V by 0 bases; bases with no gene match: 5. CDR1 and CDR2 (germline): SGHRS, YFSETQ. The CDR3 contains 14 residues. This chain's CDR3 is CASSLEQGSNEQYF. The DNA for the CDR3 is TGCGCCAGCAGCTTGGAACAGGGGTCCAACGAGCAGTACTTC.

J is TRBJ1-6 and V is TRBV7-8; D ambiguous. Trimming took 3 bases from V and 10 from J, leaving 7 bases between them. The CDR3 is 12 amino acids. From germline, CDR1 is SGHVS and CDR2 FQNEAQ. The CDR3 loop reads CASSFPGSPLHF. DNA of the CDR3: TGTGCCAGCAGCTTCCCGGGGTCACCCCTCCACTTT.

This clone was seen once. The rearrangement uses TRBV2 and TRBJ2-7, with TRBD2 matching over 10 bases. The CDR3 consists of 15 residues. From germline, CDR1 is SNHLY and CDR2 FYNNEI. V gave up 7 bases and J gave up 2 bases; unmatched junction bases: 8. DNA of the CDR3: TGTGCCAGCACCCTAGCCGGGACTAGCGCCTACGAGCAGTACTTC. Protein: CASTLAGTSAYEQYF.

This clone was seen only once. The chain recombines TRBV12-2 with TRBJ2-7; no DNA check was done on the table's D call, TRBD2. TRBV12-2 is a pseudogene segment. The CDR3 contains 17 residues. DNA for the CDR3: TGTGCAAGTCGCTTAGCCGGGAGCCTTTTTGCCTCCTACGAGCAGTACTTC. It codes for CASRLAGSLFASYEQYF.

This rearrangement joins TRBV25-1 to TRBJ2-2, with D tentatively TRBD2 (6 bases). The V and J ends lost 1 base and 1 base respectively, with 7 bases between them. Germline V gives CDR1 MGHDK, CDR2 SYGVNS. This CDR3 is built from 15 residues. The DNA of the CDR3 is TGTGCCAGCAGTGAATTGGGGGGGAACACCGGGGAGCTGTTTTTT. It translates to CASSELGGNTGELFF.

This chain joins TRBV7-9 and TRBJ2-5; TRBD1 matches at 8 bases. The CDR3 runs to 15 residues. The junction had 8 bases not matched to a gene; V was cut back by 4 bases and J by 4 bases. Germline loops: CDR1 SEHNR, CDR2 FQNEAQ (reference sequence). The CDR3 DNA follows: TGTGCCAGCAGCTCCCAGGGGGCTTTGGGAGAGACCCAGTACTTC. Its protein product is CASSSQGALGETQYF.

The chain employs TRBV19 and TRBJ2-7; D is perhaps TRBD2 (5 bases). The CDR3 spans 13 residues. Germline V CDR1 and CDR2: LNHDA, SQIVND (reference sequence). The ends were cut back, 5 bases at V and 4 bases at J, with 12 bases in the middle. The CDR3 DNA reads as TGTGCCAGTAGTGATGCTAGCAGATACGAGCAGTACTTC. Its translation: CASSDASRYEQYF.

This clone showed up just once. This rearrangement joins TRBV2 to TRBJ2-7; 8 nucleotides agree with TRBD2. Trimming at V came to 6 bases and at J to 3 bases, leaving 7 bases not matched to a gene. The CDR3 has 14 amino acids. CDR1 and CDR2 from the germline V gene are SNHLY and FYNNEI. CDR3 DNA: TGTGCCAGCAGCAGCAGGGCGGGGGGCTACGAGCAGTACTTC. Translation: CASSSRAGGYEQYF.

The gene calls are TRBV4-1 and TRBJ1-4; D may be TRBD1 (6 bases). Germline V gene data show CDR1 as MGHRA and CDR2 as YSYEKL. The CDR3 spans 15 residues. Trimming shortened V by 4 bases and J by 4 bases, and 13 bases separated the two germline ends. The CDR3 DNA is TGCGCCAGCAGCCCCCGACAGGCTAATAATGAAAAACTGTTTTTT. This encodes CASSPRQANNEKLFF.

Written as DNA, the CDR3 is TGTGCCAGCAGTCCCACAGGGAAGAAGAACACTGAAGCTTTCTTT. As protein: CASSPTGKKNTEAFF. J is TRBJ1-1 and V is TRBV28; the D gene is possibly TRBD1 (6 bases). Germline assignment: CDR1 MDHEN and CDR2 SYDVKM. The CDR3 has 15 residues. Trimming removed 5 bases at V and 1 base at J, with 14 bases between.

V is TRBV7-9 and J is TRBJ1-6; D unresolved. The CDR3 is 16 amino acids. Germline V gene lookup returns CDR1 SEHNR and CDR2 FQNEAQ (reference sequence). The ends were cut back, 1 base at V and 0 bases at J, with 7 bases in the middle. The CDR3 region is CASSLGGSSYNSPLHF. The CDR3 DNA reads as TGTGCCAGCAGCTTAGGTGGCAGCTCCTATAATTCACCCCTCCACTTT.

The chain uses TRBV5-4 and TRBJ2-6; D is unclear. The CDR3 runs 15 residues. Germline-derived CDR1 and CDR2 are SGHNT and YYREEE (reference sequence). The V end lost 4 bases, the J end lost 2 bases, and 10 bases lay between the germline ends. CDR3 nucleotides: TGTGCCAGCAGCGCCAGAAAAACTGGGGCCAACGTCCTGACTTTC. Amino acids: CASSARKTGANVLTF.

This clone turned up a few times. The J gene is TRBJ1-1, the V gene TRBV7-9, with TRBD1 matching 9 bases. The germline CDR1 and CDR2 sequences are SEHNR and FQNEAQ (reference sequence). The CDR3 is 13 amino acids. J lost 10 bases, V lost 5 bases, and 8 bases had no gene match. CDR3 sequence reads: CASSARTGERAFF. The CDR3 nucleotides are TGTGCCAGCAGCGCCCGGACAGGGGAAAGAGCTTTCTTT.